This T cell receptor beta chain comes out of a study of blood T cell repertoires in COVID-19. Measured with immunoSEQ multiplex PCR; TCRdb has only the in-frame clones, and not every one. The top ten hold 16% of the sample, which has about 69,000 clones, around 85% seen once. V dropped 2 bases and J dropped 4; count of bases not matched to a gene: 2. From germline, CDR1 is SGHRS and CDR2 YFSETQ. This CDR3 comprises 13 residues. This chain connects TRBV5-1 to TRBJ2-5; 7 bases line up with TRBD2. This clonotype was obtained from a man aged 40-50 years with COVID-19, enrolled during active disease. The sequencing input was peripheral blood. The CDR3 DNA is TGCGCCAGCAGCTTTAGCGGGTCAGAGACCCAGTACTTC. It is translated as CASSFSGSETQYF.